The next 7 T cell receptor beta chains were all read from a single sample in a study of T-cell reconstitution after alpha-beta-depleted transplantation in children. Unique molecular identifiers were used in preparing the TCRbeta library. Via MiXCR, TCRdb re-called the PCR reads, giving one row per CDR3 protein. The table includes approximately 640,000 distinct CDR3 sequences, roughly 15% detected once. This material consisted of PBMCs from the stem cell graft donor, taken from the stem cell graft. The receptor set was obtained from a human donor who donated a stem cell graft to a child with acute myeloid leukemia.

V usage is TRBV10-3 and J usage is TRBJ2-5; D is tentatively TRBD1 or TRBD2 (5 bases each). The germline gives CDR1 ENHRY, CDR2 SYGVKD. The germline V and J ends were trimmed by 0 bases and 4 bases, with 21 bases remaining between them. CDR3 length: 18 amino acids. The CDR3, as DNA: TGTGCCATCAGTGAGTCACAGAGCGGCGAATGGGGACCAGAGACCCAGTACTTC. Protein product: CAISESQSGEWGPETQYF.

This clonotype was counted only a few times. V is TRBV12-3 or TRBV12-4 and J is TRBJ1-5; tentatively, D is TRBD1 (5 bases). The CDR3 loop spans 15 amino acids. Trimming left V 4 bases short and J 0 bases short, with 10 bases between. The CDR3 DNA sequence: TGTGCCAGCAGTTCGATAGGGGTTAGCAATCAGCCCCAGCATTTT. It encodes CASSSIGVSNQPQHF.

This clonotype turned up a few times. The chain has TRBV2 and TRBJ2-1; TRBD1 matches 8 bases. The CDR3 totals 18 residues. V lost 5 bases, J lost 2 bases, and 14 bases stayed unmatched. In germline, CDR1 is SNHLY, CDR2 FYNNEI. The CDR3 spells CASSFLWRQGLAYNEQFF. The CDR3 DNA follows: TGTGCCAGCAGTTTTTTGTGGCGACAGGGGTTGGCCTACAATGAGCAGTTCTTC.

The chain employs TRBV4-1 and TRBJ2-1; tentatively, D is TRBD2 (6 bases). Deletions cut 4 bases from V and 8 bases from J, with 15 bases between. Germline loops: CDR1 MGHRA, CDR2 YSYEKL. The CDR3 covers 14 residues. CDR3 nucleotide sequence: TGCGCCAGCAGCCCGTTGGGCAGGGAGGATGAGCAGTTCTTC. Protein: CASSPLGREDEQFF.

This clonotype was recorded many times. The chain uses TRBV12-5 and TRBJ2-2; either TRBD1 or TRBD2 may fit D (6 bases each). Germline CDR1 reads LGHNT; CDR2 reads FRNRAP. The CDR3 totals 19 residues. With 0 bases removed from V and 4 bases from J, the gap between germline ends came to 21 bases. The CDR3: CASGLVRSLEQGGTGELFF. In DNA form, the CDR3 reads TGTGCTAGTGGTTTGGTACGGTCACTGGAACAGGGAGGCACCGGGGAGCTGTTTTTT.

This clonotype was counted many times. At one boundary the junction diverges from the germline segment, which might be a read error. The chain links TRBV7-2 to TRBJ2-1; 7 nucleotides match TRBD2. This CDR3 contains 14 residues. Germline values: CDR1 SGHTA, CDR2 FQGNSA. The chain's CDR3 is CASSLVGGNNEQFF. The CDR3 DNA reads TGCGCCAGCAGCTTGGTGGGGGGGAACAATGAGCAGTTCTTC.

This clonotype was seen at least ten times. The V and J genes are TRBV7-2 and TRBJ2-7; possible D gene TRBD1, 6 bases. CDR1 SGHTA and CDR2 FQGNSA come from the germline V gene. The CDR3 is made up of 16 amino acids. Deletions cut 5 bases from V and 1 base from J, with 18 bases between. The CDR3 sequence is CASSLDRTRASYEQYF. CDR3 DNA sequence: TGTGCCAGCAGCCTCGACAGGACTCGGGCGTCCTACGAGCAGTACTTC. Full variable domain (rest looked up from reference TRBV7-2 and TRBJ2-7): GAGVSQSPSNKVTEKGKDVELRCDPISGHTALYWYRQSLGQGLEFLIYFQGNSAPDKSGLPSDRFSAERTGGSVSTLTIQRTQQEDSAVYLCASSLDRTRASYEQYFGPGTRLTVT.